Listed here are 25 T cell receptor beta chains from one sample, sequenced in a study of blood T cell repertoires in COVID-19. Clones were sequenced by immunoSEQ multiplex PCR, and TCRdb holds only the in-frame ones, with some missing. The sample has 140,000 to 150,000 clones, approximately 90% seen once. The sequenced sample was PBMCs or T cells enriched from blood (not recorded which). The receptors come from a man over 45 who had recovered from COVID-19.

The chain couples TRBV6-5 to TRBJ2-7; TRBD1 matches 7 bases. The germline V gene has CDR1 MNHEY and CDR2 SVGAGI. The junction had 4 bases not matched to a gene; V was cut back by 8 bases and J by 3 bases. CDR3 length: 12 residues. In DNA form, the CDR3 reads TGTGCCAGCTCGCAGGGGGTCTACGAGCAGTACGTC. Protein: CASSQGVYEQYV.

This clone has a handful of counts. The chain combines TRBV7-7 with TRBJ2-2, with 8 positions matching TRBD1. This CDR3 contains 15 residues. Germline-derived CDR1 and CDR2 are SSHAT and FNYEAQ (reference sequence). The chain's CDR3 is CASAAQGAIAGELFF. The CDR3 DNA reads TGTGCTAGCGCGGCTCAGGGGGCGATTGCCGGGGAGCTGTTTTTT.

V usage is TRBV11-2 and J usage is TRBJ1-3; unclear D gene. This CDR3 comprises 15 residues. Trimming pared 1 base from V and 12 bases from J, leaving 19 bases between. The V gene's germline CDR1 is SGHAT and CDR2 FQNNGV. As DNA, the CDR3 is TGTGCCAGCAGCTTAGGCGGCAGACCTACGTCAGACATATATTTT. It encodes CASSLGGRPTSDIYF.

The chain joins TRBV28 to TRBJ1-2; weak D call: TRBD1 (6 bases). This CDR3 contains 14 residues. Per germline, CDR1 MDHEN and CDR2 SYDVKM. V lost 2 bases and J 12 bases, leaving 19 bases between the germline ends. The CDR3 DNA reads TGTGCCAGCAGTTTACCCTCGGGACAAAAGGGCGACACCTTC. Translation gives CASSLPSGQKGDTF.

The V gene is TRBV7-2, the J gene TRBJ2-7; 8 nucleotides agree with TRBD2. The CDR3 length is 15 residues. Germline CDR1 is SGHTA and CDR2 is FQGNSA. V lost 5 bases and J lost 3; bases outside the gene matches: 9. In DNA form, the CDR3 reads TGTGCCAGCAGCGGGCGGACTAGCAGCAACTACGAGCAGTACTTC. It translates to CASSGRTSSNYEQYF.

The gene calls are TRBV27 and TRBJ1-2; D remains unclear. The germline gives CDR1 MNHEY, CDR2 SMNVEV (reference sequence). Between the trimmed V and J ends, which lost 3 bases and 4 bases, there was a span of 15 bases. CDR3 length: 15 amino acids. In nucleotides, the CDR3 is TGTGCCAGCAGTTTGGATCGGGGTGAGGGCTATGGCTACACCTTC. This encodes CASSLDRGEGYGYTF.

V is TRBV19 and J is TRBJ2-1; TRBD1 agrees at 9 bases. Germline V CDR1 and CDR2: LNHDA, SQIVND (reference sequence). The J segment lost 0 bases and the V segment lost 1 base, leaving 1 base of the junction unmatched. This CDR3 has 16 amino acids. As DNA, the CDR3 is TGTGCCAGTAGTATAGGGACAGGGGTCTCCTACAATGAGCAGTTCTTC. This sequence encodes CASSIGTGVSYNEQFF.

The rearrangement uses TRBV28 and TRBJ2-1; TRBD1 agrees at 8 bases. CDR1 is MDHEN and CDR2 is SYDVKM in the germline V gene. V shed 6 bases, J shed 7 bases, and the junction held 8 bases outside the gene matches. This CDR3 is built from 14 residues. This CDR3 reads CASRRTGSLNEQFF. DNA of the CDR3: TGTGCCAGCAGAAGGACAGGGAGTTTAAATGAGCAGTTCTTC.

This rearrangement joins TRBV7-9 to TRBJ1-1, with a tentative D call TRBD1 (6 bases). There are 15 residues in the CDR3. The germline V gene encodes CDR1 SEHNR and CDR2 FQNEAQ (reference sequence). V shed 3 bases and J shed 1 base, with 12 bases lying between them. The CDR3: CASSLGAVRNTEAFF. In DNA form, the CDR3 reads TGTGCCAGCAGCTTGGGGGCGGTGAGGAACACTGAAGCTTTCTTT.

The CDR3 DNA reads TGTGCCAGCAGTAGGGGACTAGCGGGGTCGAACACCGGGGAGCTGTTTTTT. Encoded protein: CASSRGLAGSNTGELFF. The rearrangement links TRBV7-6 to TRBJ2-2, with TRBD2 matching over 13 bases. Germline CDR1 is SGHVS and CDR2 is FNYEAQ. V lost 6 bases and J lost 0; bases outside the gene matches: 4. CDR3 length: 17 residues.

The J gene is TRBJ1-6, the V gene TRBV7-2; TRBD1 matches at 7 bases. The trim removed 6 bases at V and 16 bases at J, leaving 12 bases unmatched. The CDR3 is 13 amino acids. Per germline, CDR1 SGHTA and CDR2 FQGNSA. The CDR3 spells CASSLIQGPPLHF. DNA of the CDR3: TGTGCCAGCAGTTTAATACAGGGGCCGCCACTCCACTTT.

The chain joins TRBV5-4 to TRBJ2-3; TRBD2 matches at 9 bases. The CDR3 runs 15 residues. Trimming took 3 bases from V and 2 from J; bases not matched to a gene: 4. The germline CDR1 and CDR2 sequences are SGHNT and YYREEE (reference sequence). CDR3 sequence (DNA): TGTGCCAGCAGCTATTTAGCGGGGGCCACAGATACGCAGTATTTT. As protein: CASSYLAGATDTQYF.

The count of this clone is one. The chain combines TRBV5-1 with TRBJ2-2; TRBD2 aligns across 7 bases. Germline V gives CDR1 SGHRS, CDR2 YFSETQ. This CDR3 spans 14 amino acids. V shed 2 bases, J shed 6 bases, and the junction held 4 bases outside the gene matches. CDR3 in DNA: TGCGCCAGCAGCTTAGCGGGAAATCCCGGGGAGCTGTTTTTT. Translated: CASSLAGNPGELFF.

The chain couples TRBV10-3 to TRBJ1-6; D gene unclear. Germline V gene sequence: CDR1 ENHRY, CDR2 SYGVKD. This CDR3 contains 13 residues. Trimming took off 1 base at V and 7 bases at J, with 5 bases between the two ends. CDR3 loop: CAISELGNSPLHF. The CDR3 region has the DNA TGTGCCATCAGTGAGTTGGGCAATTCACCCCTCCACTTT.

The chain recombines TRBV23-1 with TRBJ1-2; 7 nucleotides line up with TRBD1. TRBV23-1 qualifies as an ORF whose function is uncertain. V lost 0 bases and J lost 4; bases outside the gene matches: 14. The CDR3 runs to 18 residues. CDR3 nucleotide sequence: TGCGCCAGCAGTCAATCCTCCGGGACAGCCTGCCAGGGCTATGGCTACACCTTC. Residues: CASSQSSGTACQGYGYTF.

This clone was seen only a few times. CDR3 DNA sequence: TGTGCCAGCAGCTTCGCGCAGGGTTCTTGGGAAGCTTTCTTT. Encoded protein: CASSFAQGSWEAFF. The genes are TRBV7-2 and TRBJ1-1, with D possibly being TRBD1 (5 bases). Germline V lookup: CDR1 SGHTA, CDR2 FQGNSA. V gave up 3 bases and J gave up 8 bases, with 16 bases separating them. This CDR3 has 14 amino acids.

The J gene is TRBJ1-6, the V gene TRBV18; D gene ambiguous. The CDR3 sequence is 16 residues long. Germline V gives CDR1 KGHSH, CDR2 LQKENI. Trimming took 0 bases from V and 10 from J, leaving 16 bases between them. Here the CDR3 reads CASSPPSRGEGSPLHF. Written as DNA, the CDR3 is TGTGCCAGCTCACCACCCTCTCGGGGTGAAGGGTCACCCCTCCACTTT.

The chain couples TRBV19 to TRBJ2-7, with 9 positions matching TRBD1. Germline loops: CDR1 LNHDA, CDR2 SQIVND (reference sequence). CDR3 length equals 15 residues. V shed 4 bases, J shed 0 bases, and the junction held 4 bases outside the gene matches. This chain's CDR3 is CASSTGTGSSYEQYF. The CDR3 DNA follows: TGTGCCAGTAGTACCGGGACAGGGAGCTCCTACGAGCAGTACTTC.

This clone occurred once. The chain uses TRBV11-2 and TRBJ2-5, with 8 bases identical to TRBD1. The germline V gene has CDR1 SGHAT and CDR2 FQNNGV. After removal of 5 bases from V and 6 bases from J, the junction contained 8 bases not matched to a gene. The CDR3 totals 14 residues. Here the CDR3 reads CASSQGQAKKTQYF. In nucleotides, the CDR3 is TGTGCCAGCAGCCAGGGACAGGCGAAGAAGACCCAGTACTTC.

This clone was counted between two and nine times. CDR3 DNA: TGTGCCAGCAGCCCGGACAGGGGCAACACCGGGGAGCTGTTTTTT. Translating it yields CASSPDRGNTGELFF. V and J are TRBV7-6 and TRBJ2-2, with 9 bases that match TRBD1. Germline assignment: CDR1 SGHVS and CDR2 FNYEAQ. The length of the CDR3 is 15 residues. Trimming removed 5 bases from V and 2 bases from J; junction bases left unmatched: 3.

The rearrangement joins TRBV4-1 to TRBJ2-7; TRBD2 matches at 13 bases. Germline lookup yields CDR1 MGHRA and CDR2 YSYEKL. This CDR3 is built from 17 residues. The V and J ends lost 2 bases and 6 bases, in that order; junction bases with no gene match: 10. The CDR3 DNA is TGCGCCAGCAGCCAACAACTAGCGGGAGGGCCGGGCGGCGAGCAGTACTTC. Protein product: CASSQQLAGGPGGEQYF.

The chain couples TRBV6-1 to TRBJ1-1; 7 bases line up with TRBD1. This CDR3 contains 15 residues. V trimming: 1 base; J trimming: 8 bases; junction bases outside the gene matches: 10. Germline-derived CDR1 and CDR2 are MNHNS and SASEGT. Written as DNA, the CDR3 is TGTGCCAGCAGTGAAGTGAGGGCAGGGGGTAGGGAAGCTTTCTTT. This sequence encodes CASSEVRAGGREAFF.

The J gene is TRBJ1-5, the V gene TRBV19, with TRBD1 identical over 10 bases. V lost 6 bases and J lost 5; bases outside the gene matches: 4. CDR1 and CDR2 from the germline V gene are LNHDA and SQIVND (reference sequence). The CDR3 spans 14 residues. CDR3 DNA sequence: TGTGCCAGTAGAAGGACAGGGGGACATCAGCCCCAGCATTTT. It yields the protein CASRRTGGHQPQHF.

CDR3 amino acids: CATSDSGTSGSYEQYF. CDR3 coding DNA: TGTGCCACCAGTGATTCCGGGACTAGCGGGAGTTACGAGCAGTACTTC. The V call is TRBV24-1, the J call TRBJ2-7; TRBD2 matches 14 bases. This CDR3 comprises 16 residues. V trimming: 2 bases; J trimming: 4 bases; junction bases outside the gene matches: 3. The germline V gene encodes CDR1 KGHDR and CDR2 SFDVKD.

V gene TRBV30 combines with J gene TRBJ1-1; 9 bases are a match to TRBD1. This CDR3 has 14 amino acids. In germline, CDR1 is GTSNPN, CDR2 SVGIG (reference sequence). V lost 2 bases, J lost 4 bases, and 5 bases stayed unmatched. The CDR3 bases are TGTGCCTGGAGTCCGGGACAGGGTCGCACTGAAGCTTTCTTT. Translating it yields CAWSPGQGRTEAFF. Based on the CDR3 plus reference TRBV30 and TRBJ1-1, the full variable domain is SQTIHQWPATLVQPVGSPLSLECTVEGTSNPNLYWYRQAAGRGLQLLFYSVGIGQISSEVPQNLSASRPQDRQFILSSKKLLLSDSGFYLCAWSPGQGRTEAFFGQGTRLTVV.